The 20 T cell receptor beta chains reported below all come from one sample, sequenced in a study of cytomegalovirus exposure and HLA in healthy donors. Sequencing used immunoSEQ multiplex PCR; TCRdb keeps in-frame clones, though not all of them. The data contain 150,000 to 200,000 clones, 84% of them singletons. Sequenced sample: PBMCs. All receptors derive from a man aged 25 to 45 in good health and CMV-seropositive.

The V call is TRBV7-6, the J call TRBJ2-7; TRBD1 aligns across 10 bases. The CDR3 is 15 amino acids. Germline CDR1 SGHVS, CDR2 FNYEAQ. Trimming cost V 2 bases and J 3 bases; bases outside gene matches: 4. CDR3: CASSLLGQGSYEQYF. DNA of the CDR3: TGTGCCAGCAGCTTACTGGGACAGGGGAGCTACGAGCAGTACTTC.

The CDR3 sequence: CASSQVPNRQYF. CDR3 bases: TGCGCCAGCAGCCAAGTTCCAAACAGGCAGTATTTT. This rearrangement joins TRBV4-1 to TRBJ2-3; D gene unclear. The ends were cut back, 1 base at V and 11 bases at J, with 10 bases in the middle. Per the germline V gene, CDR1 is MGHRA and CDR2 is YSYEKL. CDR3 length: 12 residues.

The sample holds one count of this clone. This sequence joins TRBV21-1 and TRBJ1-2; the table gives TRBD1 as D, unverified against the DNA. TRBV21-1 is deemed a pseudogene. The CDR3 has 13 residues. CDR3 DNA sequence: TGTGCCAGCAGCATAGGACAGGGAAATAATTACACCTTC. This encodes CASSIGQGNNYTF.

The chain links TRBV9 to TRBJ2-3; D is uncertain. The CDR3 consists of 16 residues. The germline V gene has CDR1 SGDLS and CDR2 YYNGEE. V lost 3 bases and J 3 bases, leaving 17 bases between the germline ends. The CDR3 region is CASSGSVDVGTDTQYF. The CDR3 DNA reads as TGTGCCAGCAGCGGATCGGTAGATGTCGGTACAGATACGCAGTATTTT.

The CDR3 nucleotides read TGTGCCAGCAGTTCTCCGACTGATGACAGGGCCGGCTATGGCTACACCTTC. It specifies CASSSPTDDRAGYGYTF. This chain connects TRBV28 to TRBJ1-2, with 7 nucleotides matching TRBD1. Germline V lookup: CDR1 MDHEN, CDR2 SYDVKM. This CDR3 is 17 amino acids long. The ends lost 4 bases at V and 4 bases at J; junction bases unmatched: 15.

As concerns this clone: At the DNA level, this CDR3 is encoded by other sequences in the same sample as well. This chain joins TRBV28 and TRBJ2-7, with TRBD1 matching over 8 bases. The CDR3 sequence is 13 residues long. J gave up 3 bases and V 7 bases, and 5 bases lay outside the gene matches. In germline, CDR1 is MDHEN, CDR2 SYDVKM. Here the CDR3 DNA reads TGTGCCAGCACCCCCGGACAGGGCTACGAGCAGTACTTC. Amino acids: CASTPGQGYEQYF. Drawing the rest from reference TRBV28 and TRBJ2-7, the complete variable domain is DVKVTQSSRYLVKRTGEKVFLECVQDMDHENMFWYRQDPGLGLRLIYFSYDVKMKEKGDIPEGYSVSREKKERFSLILESASTNQTSMYLCASTPGQGYEQYFGPGTRLTVT.

J is TRBJ2-7 and V is TRBV21-1; TRBD2, the table's D call, was not compared with the DNA. TRBV21-1 is labeled a pseudogene. The CDR3 runs 15 residues. The CDR3, as DNA: TGTGCCAGCAGCAAAGCGTGCGGGTTGCCCTACGAGCAGTACTTC. It codes for CASSKACGLPYEQYF.

In nucleotides, the CDR3 is TGCGCCAGCCTAACGGGGACAGGGGGTGACGAGCAGTACTTC. Protein: CASLTGTGGDEQYF. This chain joins TRBV10-2 and TRBJ2-7; 11 positions agree with TRBD1. The CDR3 contains 14 residues. From germline, CDR1 is WSHSY and CDR2 SAAADI. After removal of 8 bases from V and 5 bases from J, the junction contained 8 bases not matched to a gene.

The chain joins TRBV6-5 to TRBJ2-7, with 11 bases lining up with TRBD2. The germline V gene has CDR1 MNHEY and CDR2 SVGAGI. The CDR3 spans 14 residues. Germline trimming cut 6 bases from V and 3 bases from J; bases unmatched to any gene: 4. The CDR3 protein is CASSSGTSGYEQYF. The CDR3 nucleotides read TGTGCCAGCAGCTCCGGGACTAGCGGCTACGAGCAGTACTTC.

The rearrangement links TRBV7-8 to TRBJ1-5; D is uncertain. Germline values: CDR1 SGHVS, CDR2 FQNEAQ. CDR3 size: 14 residues. V lost 2 bases to trimming and J lost 1 base, with 6 bases between them. This chain's CDR3 is CASSLHGSNQPQHF. CDR3 in DNA: TGTGCCAGCAGCTTACATGGCAGCAATCAGCCCCAGCATTTT.

V is TRBV2 and J is TRBJ1-1; maybe TRBD1 (6 bases). The CDR3 contains 13 residues. Germline V gene sequence: CDR1 SNHLY, CDR2 FYNNEI. Trimming stripped 7 bases from V and 4 bases from J, with 13 bases between. The CDR3 is CASNPTGPTEAFF. CDR3 in DNA: TGTGCCAGCAATCCGACAGGCCCCACTGAAGCTTTCTTT.

This rearrangement joins TRBV4-2 to TRBJ2-1; tentatively, D is TRBD2 (6 bases). CDR3 size: 16 residues. V was clipped by 4 bases and J by 2 bases, with 15 bases between them. The germline gives CDR1 LGHNA, CDR2 YNFKEQ. The CDR3 DNA follows: TGTGCCAGCAGCCTCAAGGTGGCGGGAACCTACAATGAGCAGTTCTTC. It codes for CASSLKVAGTYNEQFF.

The V gene is TRBV9, the J gene TRBJ1-4, with D unresolved. Germline V gene data show CDR1 as SGDLS and CDR2 as YYNGEE. Trimming pared 4 bases from V and 8 bases from J, leaving 12 bases between. CDR3 length: 13 residues. The CDR3 spells CASSSILGEKLFF. CDR3 coding DNA: TGTGCCAGCAGCTCCATCCTAGGAGAAAAACTGTTTTTT. Full variable domain (rest looked up from reference TRBV9 and TRBJ1-4): DSGVTQTPKHLITATGQRVTLRCSPRSGDLSVYWYQQSLDQGLQFLIQYYNGEERAKGNILERFSAQQFPDLHSELNLSSLELGDSALYFCASSSILGEKLFFGSGTQLSVL.

This chain connects TRBV5-4 to TRBJ1-5, with D possibly being TRBD1 (5 bases). Germline loops: CDR1 SGHNT, CDR2 YYREEE (reference sequence). The CDR3 is 17 amino acids. V was clipped by 1 base and J by 4 bases, with 18 bases between them. CDR3 coding DNA: TGTGCCAGCAGCTTGTACAGGTCGAACAGTTGGAATCAGCCCCAGCATTTT. Amino acid sequence: CASSLYRSNSWNQPQHF.

The chain carries TRBV10-3 and TRBJ2-5, with TRBD1 as a possible D gene (6 bases). The germline V gene has CDR1 ENHRY and CDR2 SYGVKD. The CDR3 spans 14 residues. V shed 0 bases and J shed 3 bases, with 8 bases lying between them. Written as DNA, the CDR3 is TGTGCCATCAGTGAGTCGTCAGGGGAAGAGACCCAGTACTTC. It encodes CAISESSGEETQYF.

This clone was observed once. The chain links TRBV5-1 to TRBJ2-4; TRBD2 matches 8 bases. The length of the CDR3 is 22 residues. Germline CDR1 is SGHRS and CDR2 is YFSETQ. J lost 0 bases, V lost 5 bases, and 25 bases had no gene match. CDR3 DNA sequence: TGCGCCAGCAGTCTCTCCACCTTCCCGAGCGGGAGTGTCTCCCTAGCCAAAAACATTCAGTACTTC. This sequence encodes CASSLSTFPSGSVSLAKNIQYF.

The rearrangement joins TRBV6-4 to TRBJ2-3; the match to TRBD2 covers 9 bases. The germline gives CDR1 MRHNA, CDR2 SNTAGT. V lost 6 bases and J lost 2; bases outside the gene matches: 6. This CDR3 is built from 15 residues. The chain's CDR3 is CASSPGTSLTDTQYF. The CDR3 DNA sequence: TGTGCCAGCAGCCCCGGGACTAGCCTCACAGATACGCAGTATTTT.

Here the CDR3 reads CASRRLNTEAFF. As DNA, the CDR3 is TGTGCCAGCAGAAGACTAAACACTGAAGCTTTCTTT. The V call is TRBV27, the J call TRBJ1-1; D ambiguous. V was cut by 6 bases and J by 2 bases, with 7 bases left in between. Germline V gene sequence: CDR1 MNHEY, CDR2 SMNVEV (reference sequence). The CDR3 extends over 12 amino acids.

The chain is built from TRBV2 and TRBJ1-1, with 7 bases that match TRBD1. The CDR3 has 15 amino acids. The germline V gene has CDR1 SNHLY and CDR2 FYNNEI. J gave up 3 bases and V 6 bases, and 10 bases lay outside the gene matches. The CDR3 loop is CASRGDRIKDTEAFF. The CDR3 nucleotides read TGTGCCAGCAGGGGGGACAGAATCAAAGACACTGAAGCTTTCTTT. Complete variable domain (other parts from reference TRBV2 and TRBJ1-1): EPEVTQTPSHQVTQMGQEVILRCVPISNHLYFYWYRQILGQKVEFLVSFYNNEISEKSEIFDDQFSVERPDGSNFTLKIRSTKLEDSAMYFCASRGDRIKDTEAFFGQGTRLTVV.

The chain employs TRBV30 and TRBJ1-1; 10 positions agree with TRBD1. CDR1 is GTSNPN and CDR2 is SVGIG in the germline V gene (reference sequence). V was pared by 1 base and J by 1 base, with 3 bases of the junction left unmatched. This CDR3 has 15 residues. DNA for the CDR3: TGTGCCTGGAGTGGGGACAGGGGACCGAACACTGAAGCTTTCTTT. Translation gives CAWSGDRGPNTEAFF.